This T cell receptor (beta chain) comes out of a study of shared clonotypes between healthy human individuals. As for the study in general: Plates per donor: three CD4 naive, three CD4 memory, two CD8 naive, one CD8 memory.

Regarding the study as a whole: In four donors, roughly 5.2% of naive CD4 clonotypes appeared in common.

Profiled with immunoSEQ multiplex PCR; TCRdb holds only in-frame clones, not every one. The data show some 800,000 clones, with almost 95% seen just once and about 24% held by the top ten. Naive CD8 cells, CD45RO-negative and positively selected for CCR7, excluded terminally differentiated effector memory CD45RA+ cells. Note on this clone: What it recognizes is unknown.

The CDR3 is made up of 13 amino acids. Trimming took 5 bases from V and 7 from J; bases not matched to a gene: 5. Germline V gene data show CDR1 as SEHNR and CDR2 as FQNEAQ (reference sequence). V usage is TRBV7-9 and J usage is TRBJ2-7, with 10 bases matching TRBD1. What was sequenced was naive CD8+ T cells sorted from blood. This receptor was obtained from a man under 40 in good health. This CDR3 reads CASSPGQGFEQYF. DNA of the CDR3: TGTGCCAGCAGCCCGGGACAGGGGTTTGAGCAGTACTTC.